The 30 T cell receptor beta chains below were found in one sample sequenced in a study of T cell changes during pregnancy in multiple sclerosis. Sequencing used immunoSEQ multiplex PCR; TCRdb keeps in-frame clones, though not all of them. Of about 35,000 clones detected, approximately 90% appear once; the ten largest clones hold around 2.8%. Sample: CD4+ T cells from peripheral blood mononuclear cells, taken in the third trimester of pregnancy. These receptor sequences come from a female donor in good health, enrolled as a control in a pregnancy study.

The chain employs TRBV11-2 and TRBJ2-1, with TRBD2 matching 15 bases. The CDR3 consists of 17 residues. The germline V gene has CDR1 SGHAT and CDR2 FQNNGV. V dropped 2 bases and J dropped 4; count of bases not matched to a gene: 3. This CDR3 is CASSLSGTSGGYNEQFF. CDR3 in DNA: TGTGCCAGCAGCTTATCCGGGACTAGCGGGGGGTACAATGAGCAGTTCTTC.

The chain employs TRBV7-3 and TRBJ2-4; D remains ambiguous. This CDR3 comprises 13 residues. Germline V gene sequence: CDR1 SGHTA, CDR2 FQGTGA. V lost 5 bases, J lost 4 bases, and 9 bases lay in between. CDR3 residues: CASSQAGKNIQYF. In DNA, the CDR3 is TGTGCCAGCAGCCAGGCCGGAAAAAACATTCAGTACTTC.

V usage is TRBV19 and J usage is TRBJ2-1, with 8 bases that match TRBD2. J gave up 7 bases and V 5 bases, and 19 bases lay outside the gene matches. CDR3 size: 18 residues. CDR1 is LNHDA and CDR2 is SQIVND in the germline V gene (reference sequence). The CDR3 DNA is TGTGCCAGTAGTTCGCGGACTAGCCAAATCTTTCTAAGGAATGAGCAGTTCTTC. The encoded protein is CASSSRTSQIFLRNEQFF. The full variable domain, in which reference TRBV19 and TRBJ2-1 provide the parts outside the CDR3, is DGGITQSPKYLFRKEGQNVTLSCEQNLNHDAMYWYRQDPGQGLRLIYYSQIVNDFQKGDIAEGYSVSREKKESFPLTVTSAQKNPTAFYLCASSSRTSQIFLRNEQFFGPGTRLTVL.

This clone was seen only once. The rearrangement uses TRBV28 and TRBJ2-2, with D hard to call. Deletions cut 6 bases from V and 1 base from J, with 9 bases between. The germline V gene has CDR1 MDHEN and CDR2 SYDVKM. The CDR3 runs to 14 residues. The CDR3 protein is CASSPSGNTGELFF. The CDR3 coding sequence is TGTGCCAGCAGCCCCTCGGGGAACACCGGGGAGCTGTTTTTT.

V usage is TRBV18 and J usage is TRBJ1-1; 7 bases agree with TRBD1. The length of the CDR3 is 15 residues. The germline gives CDR1 KGHSH, CDR2 LQKENI. J lost 5 bases, V lost 3 bases, and 9 bases had no gene match. The CDR3 DNA reads TGTGCCAGCTCACCTAGAAGGGGGCGAGAGACTGAAGCTTTCTTT. Its translation: CASSPRRGRETEAFF.

The V and J genes are TRBV18 and TRBJ1-1, with D unresolved. Per the germline V gene, CDR1 is KGHSH and CDR2 is LQKENI. The CDR3 is 14 residues long. Trimming took 3 bases from V and 1 from J, leaving 9 bases between them. The CDR3 spells CASSPTFGNTEAFF. CDR3 coding DNA: TGTGCCAGCTCACCGACTTTTGGGAACACTGAAGCTTTCTTT.

The chain joins TRBV5-4 to TRBJ2-5; 15 bases map to TRBD2. Losses at the gene ends were 4 bases for V and 4 bases for J; bases not matched to a gene: 17. The CDR3 spans 20 residues. The germline gives CDR1 SGHNT, CDR2 YYREEE (reference sequence). In DNA, the CDR3 is TGTGCCAGCAGCACCGTCCCGGGACTAGCGGGAGGCCTTCTGGGAGAGACCCAGTACTTC. The encoded protein is CASSTVPGLAGGLLGETQYF.

This chain uses TRBV11-2 with TRBJ1-6; no firm D call. There are 13 residues in the CDR3. The V end was cut by 0 bases, the J end by 9 bases, with 6 bases between. Germline V CDR1 and CDR2: SGHAT, FQNNGV. The DNA of the CDR3 is TGTGCCAGCAGCTTAGATCTACGTTCACCCCTCCACTTT. It yields the protein CASSLDLRSPLHF.

J is TRBJ2-5 and V is TRBV7-2; 14 bases fit TRBD2. This CDR3 is built from 16 residues. V gave up 4 bases and J gave up 5 bases; unmatched junction bases: 6. Germline CDR1 SGHTA, CDR2 FQGNSA. The CDR3 loop is CASSSRLAGGPETQYF. In nucleotides, the CDR3 is TGTGCCAGCAGCTCTCGACTAGCGGGAGGGCCCGAGACCCAGTACTTC.

This clone was recorded once. The chain employs TRBV18 and TRBJ2-1, with 8 bases lining up with TRBD2. This CDR3 is built from 16 residues. V lost 3 bases to trimming and J lost 4 bases; unmatched junction nucleotides: 8. The germline V gene has CDR1 KGHSH and CDR2 LQKENI. CDR3 bases: TGTGCCAGCTCACCGTCCGGGGGGGCGGGTTACAATGAGCAGTTCTTC. Its protein product is CASSPSGGAGYNEQFF.

The genes are TRBV5-1 and TRBJ1-3, with D perhaps matching TRBD1 (6 bases). Trimming left V 0 bases short and J 4 bases short, with 11 bases between. Germline V lookup: CDR1 SGHRS, CDR2 YFSETQ. The CDR3 runs to 15 residues. The CDR3 region has the DNA TGCGCCAGCAGCTTGGCGGGGACACCAGGAAACACCATATATTTT. Translated: CASSLAGTPGNTIYF.

This clone was picked up one time. The chain employs TRBV5-1 and TRBJ1-4; no firm D call. CDR1 and CDR2 from the germline V gene are SGHRS and YFSETQ. The germline V and J ends were trimmed by 3 bases and 5 bases, with 11 bases remaining between them. The length of the CDR3 is 14 residues. The CDR3 nucleotides read TGCGCCAGCAGCTGGAGCAGAGACAATGAAAAACTGTTTTTT. This encodes CASSWSRDNEKLFF.

This chain uses TRBV27 with TRBJ2-3; possible D gene TRBD2, 6 bases. Germline assignment: CDR1 MNHEY and CDR2 SMNVEV (reference sequence). V dropped 5 bases and J dropped 6 bases, with 18 bases sitting between them. CDR3 size: 15 residues. CDR3 nucleotides: TGTGCCAGCAGTCCTCCGGGACGTCGGGGGGATACGCAGTATTTT. Translation: CASSPPGRRGDTQYF.

The V call is TRBV28, the J call TRBJ2-3, with 8 bases matching TRBD1. The CDR3 covers 14 residues. Germline V gene data show CDR1 as MDHEN and CDR2 as SYDVKM. V was clipped by 11 bases and J by 1 base; unmatched bases: 8. DNA of the CDR3: TGTGCCTCCACACCGGGACAGGGCACAGATACGCAGTATTTT. It yields the protein CASTPGQGTDTQYF.

The genes are TRBV7-9 and TRBJ2-5, with 10 bases matching TRBD1. From germline, CDR1 is SEHNR and CDR2 FQNEAQ (reference sequence). The CDR3 loop spans 15 amino acids. The junction had 6 bases not matched to a gene; V was cut back by 3 bases and J by 5 bases. CDR3 in amino acids: CASSFETGGRETQYF. DNA of the CDR3: TGTGCCAGCAGCTTTGAGACAGGGGGCCGGGAGACCCAGTACTTC.

This chain uses TRBV28 with TRBJ2-7; 9 bases match TRBD1. The CDR3 totals 17 residues. Trimming removed 7 bases from V and 1 base from J; junction bases left unmatched: 14. The germline gives CDR1 MDHEN, CDR2 SYDVKM. CDR3 in amino acids: CASTPWRPGTGSYEQYF. The CDR3 DNA reads as TGTGCCAGCACCCCTTGGAGACCCGGGACAGGGTCCTACGAGCAGTACTTC.

The chain recombines TRBV7-9 with TRBJ1-1; D is unresolved. Looked up from germline, CDR1 is SEHNR and CDR2 is FQNEAQ (reference sequence). The CDR3 is 14 amino acids. V lost 1 base, J lost 4 bases, and 10 bases lay in between. CDR3 nucleotide sequence: TGTGCCAGCAGCTTAGGTCCCCGGGGCACTGAAGCTTTCTTT. It translates to CASSLGPRGTEAFF.

This sequence joins TRBV6-1 and TRBJ2-7; 7 positions agree with TRBD2. The V and J ends lost 6 bases and 7 bases, in that order; junction bases with no gene match: 15. This CDR3 has 15 amino acids. Per the germline V gene, CDR1 is MNHNS and CDR2 is SASEGT. The CDR3 loop reads CASSDGEGGVSEQYF. Written as DNA, the CDR3 is TGTGCCAGCAGCGATGGGGAGGGTGGGGTGAGTGAGCAGTACTTC.

This clone was counted a single time. The chain joins TRBV11-1 to TRBJ1-4; perhaps TRBD1 as D (5 bases). Germline V gene sequence: CDR1 SGHAT, CDR2 FQDESV (reference sequence). Trimming shortened V by 2 bases and J by 5 bases, and 6 bases separated the two germline ends. The CDR3 length is 13 residues. CDR3 sequence (DNA): TGTGCCAGCAGCTTATCAGGGAATGAAAAACTGTTTTTT. It translates to CASSLSGNEKLFF.

The chain uses TRBV7-2 and TRBJ1-5; maybe TRBD1 (6 bases). Germline CDR1 is SGHTA and CDR2 is FQGNSA. Trimming removed 3 bases from V and 1 base from J, with 10 bases in between. The CDR3 covers 15 residues. The CDR3 coding sequence is TGTGCCAGCAGCTTCGGGGGGCAAAGCAATCAGCCCCAGCATTTT. This sequence encodes CASSFGGQSNQPQHF.

The gene calls are TRBV10-3 and TRBJ2-1, with 13 nucleotides matching TRBD2. The J segment lost 7 bases and the V segment lost 2 bases, leaving 2 bases of the junction unmatched. From germline, CDR1 is ENHRY and CDR2 SYGVKD. This CDR3 spans 15 amino acids. As DNA, the CDR3 is TGTGCCATCAGTGAGGGGACTAGCGGGACGAATGAGCAGTTCTTC. It encodes CAISEGTSGTNEQFF.

The CDR3 reads CASSLPGTYTGELFF. CDR3 sequence (DNA): TGTGCCAGCTCTCTCCCAGGGACTTACACCGGGGAGCTGTTTTTT. The chain has TRBV18 and TRBJ2-2, with D possibly TRBD2 on 6 matching bases. V was cut by 6 bases and J by 3 bases, with 14 bases left in between. The germline V gene encodes CDR1 KGHSH and CDR2 LQKENI. The CDR3 sequence is 15 residues long.

This clone was picked up one time. This rearrangement joins TRBV6-5 to TRBJ1-6, with D possibly matching TRBD1 (5 bases). V lost 2 bases and J lost 7, with 9 bases in between. Germline V gene sequence: CDR1 MNHEY, CDR2 SVGAGI. This CDR3 is 14 amino acids long. The CDR3 protein is CASSYRGANSPLHF. CDR3 DNA: TGTGCCAGCAGTTACAGGGGCGCGAATTCACCCCTCCACTTT.

The chain uses TRBV9 and TRBJ2-1, with 10 nucleotides matching TRBD2. Germline assignment: CDR1 SGDLS and CDR2 YYNGEE. The CDR3 loop spans 15 amino acids. With 7 bases clipped from V and 4 bases from J, the junction kept 8 bases outside the gene matches. Here the CDR3 reads CASARTSGAYNEQFF. CDR3 bases: TGTGCCAGCGCCCGTACTAGCGGGGCTTACAATGAGCAGTTCTTC.

V is TRBV29-1 and J is TRBJ1-3, with TRBD1 matching over 11 bases. The germline gives CDR1 SQVTM, CDR2 ANQGSEA. The CDR3 has 14 amino acids. Trimming at V came to 6 bases and at J to 3 bases, leaving 4 bases not matched to a gene. The CDR3 here is CSVGQGAGGNTIYF. CDR3 coding DNA: TGCAGCGTCGGACAGGGGGCGGGTGGAAACACCATATATTTT.

The chain recombines TRBV5-1 with TRBJ2-2, with 7 bases fitting TRBD1. Trimming removed 4 bases from V and 4 bases from J; junction bases left unmatched: 10. Germline CDR1 is SGHRS and CDR2 is YFSETQ. The CDR3 contains 16 residues. The CDR3 nucleotides read TGCGCCAGCAGCACGACGGACAGGTCCCTCACCGGGGAGCTGTTTTTT. It encodes CASSTTDRSLTGELFF.

The DNA of the CDR3 is TGTGCCAGCAGCCCGGACAGGGGATATGGCTACACCTTC. It is translated as CASSPDRGYGYTF. This chain joins TRBV5-4 and TRBJ1-2; 9 nucleotides match TRBD1. Germline V gene data show CDR1 as SGHNT and CDR2 as YYREEE (reference sequence). The V and J ends lost 4 bases and 5 bases, in that order; junction bases with no gene match: 3. The CDR3 length is 13 residues.

The chain is built from TRBV6-4 and TRBJ2-2, with D possibly being TRBD1 (5 bases). CDR1 and CDR2 (germline): MRHNA, SNTAGT. V was cut by 2 bases and J by 5 bases, with 6 bases left in between. The CDR3 runs to 13 residues. The CDR3 DNA sequence: TGTGCCAGCAGTGACAGGGGAACCGGGGAGCTGTTTTTT. Its translation is CASSDRGTGELFF.

The chain joins TRBV19 to TRBJ1-1; D not certain. V lost 1 base, J lost 4 bases, and 13 bases lay in between. Germline V gene sequence: CDR1 LNHDA, CDR2 SQIVND (reference sequence). CDR3 length: 15 residues. The CDR3 DNA sequence: TGTGCCAGTAGTATAGGGAGGGCACGTGTCACTGAAGCTTTCTTT. This codes for CASSIGRARVTEAFF.

There are a few counts of this clone. The chain carries TRBV6-1 and TRBJ1-4; 8 bases are a match to TRBD1. The CDR3 has 13 residues. Germline-derived CDR1 and CDR2 are MNHNS and SASEGT. Trimming cost V 5 bases and J 5 bases; bases outside gene matches: 1. CDR3 in amino acids: CASSRDRNEKLFF. Here the CDR3 DNA reads TGTGCCAGCAGTCGGGACAGGAATGAAAAACTGTTTTTT.